This TCR beta chain originates from a study of blood T cell repertoires in COVID-19. About the research overall: Donors in the United States, Italy and Spain gave samples during acute or convalescent COVID-19. Sources were T cells, B-cell-depleted T cells, or PBMCs; the material itself was cDNA or gDNA.

This CDR3 has 15 amino acids. In the authors' methods: Reference gene primer amplification gave estimated nucleated cell counts. Libraries were prepared by immunoSEQ multiplex PCR; TCRdb keeps only in-frame clonotypes and omits some of them. The V and J calls and clone size are taken from that table; D and trimming were inferred from the DNA. The data hold roughly 20,000 clones, with around 92% observed a single time. V is TRBV21-1 and J is TRBJ1-5; whether TRBD1, the table's D call, matches the DNA was not checked. TRBV21-1 is annotated as a pseudogene. The clonotype originates from a man between 70 and 80 years old with active COVID-19. The sequenced sample consisted of peripheral blood. The CDR3 sequence: CASSNRDRRDQPQHF. As DNA, the CDR3 is TGTGCCAGCAGCAACCGGGACAGGAGAGATCAGCCCCAGCATTTT.